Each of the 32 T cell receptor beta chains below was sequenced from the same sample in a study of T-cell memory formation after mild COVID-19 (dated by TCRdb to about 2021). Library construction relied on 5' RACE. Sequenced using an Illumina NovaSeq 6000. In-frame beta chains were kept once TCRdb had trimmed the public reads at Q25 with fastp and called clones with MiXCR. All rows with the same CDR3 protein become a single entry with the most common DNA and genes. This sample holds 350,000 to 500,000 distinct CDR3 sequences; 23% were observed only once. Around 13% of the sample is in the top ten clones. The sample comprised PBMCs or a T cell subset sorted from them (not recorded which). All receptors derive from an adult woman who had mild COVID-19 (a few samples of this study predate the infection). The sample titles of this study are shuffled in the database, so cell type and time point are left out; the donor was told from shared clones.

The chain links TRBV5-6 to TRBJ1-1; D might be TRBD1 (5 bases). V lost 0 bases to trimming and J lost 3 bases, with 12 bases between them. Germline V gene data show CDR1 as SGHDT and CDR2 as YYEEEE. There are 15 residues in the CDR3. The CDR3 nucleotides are TGTGCCAGCAGCTTGGTTGGGGGTCGGGACACTGAAGCTTTCTTT. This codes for CASSLVGGRDTEAFF.

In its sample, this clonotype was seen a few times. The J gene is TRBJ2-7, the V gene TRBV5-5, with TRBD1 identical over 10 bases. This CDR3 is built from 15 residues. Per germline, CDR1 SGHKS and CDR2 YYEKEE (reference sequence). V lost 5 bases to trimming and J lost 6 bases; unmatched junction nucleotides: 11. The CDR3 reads CASSLKTGGSSEQYF. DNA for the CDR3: TGTGCCAGCAGTTTGAAGACAGGGGGCAGCTCCGAGCAGTACTTC.

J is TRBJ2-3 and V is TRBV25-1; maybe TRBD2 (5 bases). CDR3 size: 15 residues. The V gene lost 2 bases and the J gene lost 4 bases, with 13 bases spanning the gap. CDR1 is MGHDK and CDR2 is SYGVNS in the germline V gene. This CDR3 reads CASSEPGVGADTQYF. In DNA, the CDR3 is TGTGCCAGCAGTGAACCCGGGGTTGGTGCAGATACGCAGTATTTT.

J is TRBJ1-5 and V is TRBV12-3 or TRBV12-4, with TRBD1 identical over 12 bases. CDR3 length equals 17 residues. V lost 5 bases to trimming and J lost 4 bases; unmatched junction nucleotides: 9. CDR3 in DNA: TGTGCCAGCAGTCCCGGGACAGGGGGCATAAGGAATCAGCCCCAGCATTTT. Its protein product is CASSPGTGGIRNQPQHF.

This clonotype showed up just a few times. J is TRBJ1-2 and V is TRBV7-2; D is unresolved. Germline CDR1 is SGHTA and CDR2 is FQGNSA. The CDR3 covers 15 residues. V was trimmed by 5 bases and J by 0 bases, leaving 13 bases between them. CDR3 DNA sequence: TGTGCCAGCAGCGCCCAATCGACCGCTAACTATGGCTACACCTTC. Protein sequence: CASSAQSTANYGYTF.

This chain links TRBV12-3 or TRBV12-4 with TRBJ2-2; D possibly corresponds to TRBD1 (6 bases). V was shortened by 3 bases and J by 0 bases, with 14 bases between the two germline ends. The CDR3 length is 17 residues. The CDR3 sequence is CASSLSIGTPNTGELFF. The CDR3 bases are TGTGCCAGCAGTTTGTCTATAGGGACACCGAACACCGGGGAGCTGTTTTTT.

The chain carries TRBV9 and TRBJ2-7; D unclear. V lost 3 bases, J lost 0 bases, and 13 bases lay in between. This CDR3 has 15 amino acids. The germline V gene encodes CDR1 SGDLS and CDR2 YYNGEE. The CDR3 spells CASSASIGFSYEQYF. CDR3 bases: TGTGCCAGCAGCGCCTCGATAGGATTCTCCTACGAGCAGTACTTC.

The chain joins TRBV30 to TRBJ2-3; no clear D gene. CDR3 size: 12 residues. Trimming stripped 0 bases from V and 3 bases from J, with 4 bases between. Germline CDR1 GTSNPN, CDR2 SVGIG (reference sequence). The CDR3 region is CAWSVGTDTQYF. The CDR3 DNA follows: TGTGCCTGGAGTGTGGGTACAGATACGCAGTATTTT.

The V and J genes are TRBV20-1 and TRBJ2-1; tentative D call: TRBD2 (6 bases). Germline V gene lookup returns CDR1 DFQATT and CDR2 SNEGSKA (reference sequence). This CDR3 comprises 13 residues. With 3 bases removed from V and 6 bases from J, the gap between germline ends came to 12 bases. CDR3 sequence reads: CSASRGRSNEQFF. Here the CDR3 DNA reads TGCAGTGCTAGTAGAGGGAGGAGCAATGAGCAGTTCTTC.

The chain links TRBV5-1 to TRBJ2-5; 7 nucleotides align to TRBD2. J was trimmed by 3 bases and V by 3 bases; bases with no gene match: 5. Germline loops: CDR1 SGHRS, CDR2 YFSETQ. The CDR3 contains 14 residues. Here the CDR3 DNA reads TGCGCCAGCAGCTCAGGACTAGTAGAAGAGACCCAGTACTTC. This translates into CASSSGLVEETQYF.

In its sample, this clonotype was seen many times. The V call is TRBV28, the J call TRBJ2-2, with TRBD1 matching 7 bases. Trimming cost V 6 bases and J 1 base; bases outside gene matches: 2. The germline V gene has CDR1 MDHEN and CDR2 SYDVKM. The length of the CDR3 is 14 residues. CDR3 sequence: CASSRTGNTGELFF. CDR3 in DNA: TGTGCCAGCAGCCGGACAGGGAACACCGGGGAGCTGTTTTTT.

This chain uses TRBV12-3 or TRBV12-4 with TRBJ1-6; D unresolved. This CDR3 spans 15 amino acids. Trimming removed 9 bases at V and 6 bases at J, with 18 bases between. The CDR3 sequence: CAREEVRAPNSPLHF. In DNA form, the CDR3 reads TGTGCCAGGGAGGAGGTTCGGGCTCCTAATTCACCCCTCCACTTT.

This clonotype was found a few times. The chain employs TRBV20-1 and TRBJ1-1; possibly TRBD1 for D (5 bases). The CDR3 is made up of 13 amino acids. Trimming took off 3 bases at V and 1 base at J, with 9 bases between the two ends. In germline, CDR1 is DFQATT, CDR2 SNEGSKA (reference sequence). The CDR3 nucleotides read TGCAGTGCTAGCCGGGGGGGGAACACTGAAGCTTTCTTT. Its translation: CSASRGGNTEAFF.

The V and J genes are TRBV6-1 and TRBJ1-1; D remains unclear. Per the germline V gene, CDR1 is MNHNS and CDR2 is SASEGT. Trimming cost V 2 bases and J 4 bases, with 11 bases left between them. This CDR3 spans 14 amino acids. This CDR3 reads CASSEWAESTEAFF. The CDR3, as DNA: TGTGCCAGCAGTGAATGGGCGGAGTCCACTGAAGCTTTCTTT.

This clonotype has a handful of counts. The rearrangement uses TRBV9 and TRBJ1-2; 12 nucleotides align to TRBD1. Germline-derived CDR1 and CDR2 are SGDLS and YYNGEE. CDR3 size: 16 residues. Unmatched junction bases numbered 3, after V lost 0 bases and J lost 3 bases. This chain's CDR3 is CASSVGGTGGDYGYTF. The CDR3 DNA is TGTGCCAGCAGCGTAGGAGGGACAGGGGGCGACTATGGCTACACCTTC.

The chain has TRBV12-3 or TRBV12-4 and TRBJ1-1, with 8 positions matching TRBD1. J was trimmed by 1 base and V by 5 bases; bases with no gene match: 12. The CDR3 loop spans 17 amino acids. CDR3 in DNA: TGTGCCAGCAGTGCAACGACAGGGGATAGCGGGAACACTGAAGCTTTCTTT. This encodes CASSATTGDSGNTEAFF.

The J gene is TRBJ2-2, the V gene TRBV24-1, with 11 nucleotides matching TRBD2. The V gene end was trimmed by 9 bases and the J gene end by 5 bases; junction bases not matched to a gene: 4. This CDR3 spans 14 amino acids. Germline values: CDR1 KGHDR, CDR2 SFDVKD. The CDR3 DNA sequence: TGTGCCACCCGGGGACTAGCGGATACCGGGGAGCTGTTTTTT. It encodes CATRGLADTGELFF.

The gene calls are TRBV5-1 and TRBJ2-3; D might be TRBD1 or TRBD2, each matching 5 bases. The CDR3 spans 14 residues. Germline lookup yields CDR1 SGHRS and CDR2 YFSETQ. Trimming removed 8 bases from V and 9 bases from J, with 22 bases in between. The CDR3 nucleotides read TGCGCCAGTGGCGAGGGGCGAACCGCTTTAACGCAGTATTTT. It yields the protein CASGEGRTALTQYF. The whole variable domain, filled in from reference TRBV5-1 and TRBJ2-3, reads KAGVTQTPRYLIKTRGQQVTLSCSPISGHRSVSWYQQTPGQGLQFLFEYFSETQRNKGNFPGRFSGRQFSNSRSEMNVSTLELGDSALYLCASGEGRTALTQYFGPGTRLTVL.

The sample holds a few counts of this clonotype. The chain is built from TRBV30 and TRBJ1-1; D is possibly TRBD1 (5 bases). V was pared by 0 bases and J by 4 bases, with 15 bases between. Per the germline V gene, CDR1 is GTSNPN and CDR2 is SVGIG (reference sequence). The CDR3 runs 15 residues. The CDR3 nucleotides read TGTGCCTGGAGTGTCCTGGGGGGGGATGGCACTGAAGCTTTCTTT. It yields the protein CAWSVLGGDGTEAFF.

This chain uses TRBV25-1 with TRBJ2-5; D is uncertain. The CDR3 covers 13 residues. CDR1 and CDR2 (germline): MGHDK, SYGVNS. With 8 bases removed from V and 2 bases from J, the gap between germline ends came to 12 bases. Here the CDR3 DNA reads TGTGCCAGCCTCCCGTGGGGACAAGAGACCCAGTACTTC. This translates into CASLPWGQETQYF. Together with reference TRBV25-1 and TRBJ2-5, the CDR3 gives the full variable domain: EADIYQTPRYLVIGTGKKITLECSQTMGHDKMYWYQQDPGMELHLIHYSYGVNSTEKGDLSSESTVSRIRTEHFPLTLESARPSHTSQYLCASLPWGQETQYFGPGTRLLVL.

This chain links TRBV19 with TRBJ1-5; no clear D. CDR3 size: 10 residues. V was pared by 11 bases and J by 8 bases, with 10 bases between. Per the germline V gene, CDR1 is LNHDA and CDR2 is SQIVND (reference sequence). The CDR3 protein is CAGGSEPQHF. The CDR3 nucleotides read TGTGCCGGAGGATCCGAGCCCCAGCATTTT. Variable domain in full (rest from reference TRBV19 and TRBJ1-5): DGGITQSPKYLFRKEGQNVTLSCEQNLNHDAMYWYRQDPGQGLRLIYYSQIVNDFQKGDIAEGYSVSREKKESFPLTVTSAQKNPTAFYLCAGGSEPQHFGDGTRLSIL.

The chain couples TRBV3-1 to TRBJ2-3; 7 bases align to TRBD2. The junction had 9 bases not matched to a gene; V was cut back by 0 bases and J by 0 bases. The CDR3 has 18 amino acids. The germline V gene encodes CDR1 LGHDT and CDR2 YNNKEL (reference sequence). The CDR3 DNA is TGTGCCAGCAGCCAAGATCGCGGTGGCGGGGGAAGCACAGATACGCAGTATTTT. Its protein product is CASSQDRGGGGSTDTQYF.

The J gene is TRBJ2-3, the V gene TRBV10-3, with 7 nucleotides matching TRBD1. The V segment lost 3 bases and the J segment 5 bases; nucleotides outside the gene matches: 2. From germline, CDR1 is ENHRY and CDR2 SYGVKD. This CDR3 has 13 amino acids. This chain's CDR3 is CAISDRGLDTQYF. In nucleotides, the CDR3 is TGTGCCATCAGTGACAGGGGGTTAGATACGCAGTATTTT.

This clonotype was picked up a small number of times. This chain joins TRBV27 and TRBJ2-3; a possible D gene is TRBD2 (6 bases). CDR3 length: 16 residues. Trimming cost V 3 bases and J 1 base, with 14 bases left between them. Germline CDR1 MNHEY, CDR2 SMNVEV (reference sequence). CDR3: CASSFGVRGRTDTQYF. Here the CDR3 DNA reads TGTGCCAGCAGTTTCGGGGTGCGGGGCCGCACAGATACGCAGTATTTT.

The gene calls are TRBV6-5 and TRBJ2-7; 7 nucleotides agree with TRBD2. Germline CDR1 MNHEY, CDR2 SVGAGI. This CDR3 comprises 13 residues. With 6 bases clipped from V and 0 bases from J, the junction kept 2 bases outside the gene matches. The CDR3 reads CASRTSVSYEQYF. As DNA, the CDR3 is TGTGCCAGCAGAACTAGCGTCTCCTACGAGCAGTACTTC.

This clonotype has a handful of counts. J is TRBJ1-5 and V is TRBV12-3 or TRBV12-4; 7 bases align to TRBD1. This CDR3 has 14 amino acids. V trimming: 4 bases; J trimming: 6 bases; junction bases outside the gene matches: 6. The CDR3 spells CASSSRQGGQPQHF. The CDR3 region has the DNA TGTGCCAGCAGTTCCCGACAGGGAGGTCAGCCCCAGCATTTT.

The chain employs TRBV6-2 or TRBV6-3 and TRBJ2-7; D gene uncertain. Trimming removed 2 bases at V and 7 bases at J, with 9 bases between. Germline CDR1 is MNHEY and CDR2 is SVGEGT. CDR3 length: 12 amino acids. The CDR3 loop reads CASSYRLLEQYF. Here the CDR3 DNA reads TGTGCCAGCAGTTACCGTCTCCTGGAGCAGTACTTC.

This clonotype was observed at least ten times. The CDR3 region has the DNA TGTGCCAGTAGCGGGACAGGTATTAGCAATCAGCCCCAGCATTTT. Translated, it gives CASSGTGISNQPQHF. The chain has TRBV19 and TRBJ1-5; the match to TRBD1 covers 8 bases. The CDR3 consists of 15 residues. CDR1 and CDR2 from the germline V gene are LNHDA and SQIVND (reference sequence). The V gene end was trimmed by 6 bases and the J gene end by 0 bases; junction bases not matched to a gene: 4.

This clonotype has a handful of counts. Here the CDR3 DNA reads TGTGCCAGCAGTGAGCTCGACGGGGTGACGCAGTATTTT. Protein: CASSELDGVTQYF. The rearrangement links TRBV2 to TRBJ2-3; D possibly corresponds to TRBD2 (5 bases). The CDR3 totals 13 residues. Deletions cut 3 bases from V and 9 bases from J, with 13 bases between. Per the germline V gene, CDR1 is SNHLY and CDR2 is FYNNEI.

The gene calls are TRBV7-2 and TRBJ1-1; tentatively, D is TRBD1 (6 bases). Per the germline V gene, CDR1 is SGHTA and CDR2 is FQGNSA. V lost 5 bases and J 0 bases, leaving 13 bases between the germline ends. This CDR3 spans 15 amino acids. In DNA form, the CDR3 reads TGTGCCAGCAGCGCCTCAGACAGGATGAACACTGAAGCTTTCTTT. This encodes CASSASDRMNTEAFF.

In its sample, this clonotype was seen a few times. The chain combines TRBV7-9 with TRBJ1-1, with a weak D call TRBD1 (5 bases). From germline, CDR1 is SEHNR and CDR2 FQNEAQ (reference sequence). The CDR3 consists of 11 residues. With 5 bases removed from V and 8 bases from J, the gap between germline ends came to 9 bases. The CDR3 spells CASSAGAEAFF. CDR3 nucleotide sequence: TGTGCCAGCAGCGCCGGGGCCGAAGCTTTCTTT.

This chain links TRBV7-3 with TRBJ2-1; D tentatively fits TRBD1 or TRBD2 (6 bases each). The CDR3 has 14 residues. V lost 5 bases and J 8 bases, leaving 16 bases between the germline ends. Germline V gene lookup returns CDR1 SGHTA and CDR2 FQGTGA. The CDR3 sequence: CASSPGAGLDEQFF. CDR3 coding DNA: TGTGCCAGCAGCCCGGGGGCAGGTTTGGATGAGCAGTTCTTC.